This is a list of T cell receptor beta chains from one sample in a study of OX40 agonist ivuxolimab in advanced cancers. The assay was immunoSEQ multiplex PCR, and TCRdb's table has in-frame clones only and misses some. The sample carries about 26,000 clones, approximately 90% recorded once. Sequences were derived from CD4+ or CD8+ T cells sorted from blood, sampled in a trial of the OX40 agonist ivuxolimab. The receptors were sampled from an adult with an advanced solid tumor such as melanoma, head and neck, liver or kidney cancer. The CDR3 runs from the conserved cysteine through the conserved F or W. The D gene is left open where the match is weak. Where a row states a size, it is once, few, many or the class of an expanded clone; other rows omit it.

- - TRBJ2-3 TRBV18 17 CASSPASGAGGTDTQYF TGTGCCAGCTCACCAGCTTCAGGGGCAGGGGGCACAGATACGCAGTATTTT
- TRBD2 TRBJ2-5 TRBV5-4 15 CASSLASGSSETQYF TGTGCCAGCAGCTTGGCGAGCGGGAGTTCAGAGACCCAGTACTTC
- TRBD2 TRBJ2-3 TRBV4-3 17 CASSQDTSGRFTDTQYF TGCGCCAGCAGCCAAGATACTAGCGGGCGGTTCACAGATACGCAGTATTTT
- - TRBJ2-1 TRBV7-2 14 CASTFISSYNEQFF TGTGCCAGCACCTTCATTAGCTCCTACAATGAGCAGTTCTTC
- TRBD1 TRBJ1-5 TRBV9 15 CASSKTGLSNQPQHF TGTGCCAGCAGCAAGACAGGGTTGAGCAATCAGCCCCAGCATTTT
- TRBD1 TRBJ2-7 TRBV2 13 CASTTGESYEQYF TGTGCCAGCACAACAGGGGAATCCTACGAGCAGTACTTC
- - TRBJ1-6 TRBV6-6 16 CASSFPRTVDNSPLHF TGTGCCAGCAGTTTCCCCCGGACAGTCGATAATTCACCCCTCCACTTT
- - TRBJ1-6 TRBV4-3 16 CASSPRWLPRYSPLHF TGCGCCAGCAGCCCTCGGTGGCTCCCGAGGTATTCACCCCTCCACTTT
once - TRBJ1-2 TRBV23-1 20 CASSQSAVRECGGVCYGYTF TGCGCCAGCAGTCAATCGGCGGTGCGGGAATGCGGCGGGGTCTGCTATGGCTACACCTTC
- - TRBJ1-2 TRBV19 14 CASSIDAAGEGYTF TGTGCCAGTAGTATAGATGCGGCAGGGGAAGGCTACACCTTC
few - TRBJ2-7 TRBV6-1 15 CASSPGPGPQNEQYF TGTGCCAGCAGTCCTGGACCGGGACCCCAGAACGAGCAGTACTTC